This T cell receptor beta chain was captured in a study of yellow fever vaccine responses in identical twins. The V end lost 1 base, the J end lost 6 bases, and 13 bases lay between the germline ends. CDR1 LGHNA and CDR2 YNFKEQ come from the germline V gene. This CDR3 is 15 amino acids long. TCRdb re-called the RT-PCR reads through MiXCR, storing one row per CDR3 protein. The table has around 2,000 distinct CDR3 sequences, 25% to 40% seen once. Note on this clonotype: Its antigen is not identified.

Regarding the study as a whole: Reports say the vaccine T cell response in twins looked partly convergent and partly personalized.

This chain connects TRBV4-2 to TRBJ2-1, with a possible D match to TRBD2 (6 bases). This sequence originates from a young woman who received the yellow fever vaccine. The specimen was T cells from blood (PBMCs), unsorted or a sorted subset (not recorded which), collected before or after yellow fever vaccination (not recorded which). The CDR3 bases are TGTGCCAGCAGCCAAGGAACGGGAGAGGTCAATGAGCAGTTCTTC. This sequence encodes CASSQGTGEVNEQFF.